Listed below are T cell receptor beta chains from one sample, sequenced in a study of glioma-infiltrating T cells. TCRdb itself ran the multiplex PCR reads through MiXCR, one entry per CDR3 protein. Here the sample spans about 190,000 distinct CDR3 sequences, over 25% being singletons. Sequencing input: glioma tissue, nonneoplastic brain tissue, or PBMCs (not recorded which). The receptors shown here come from a human donor with low-grade glioma or glioblastoma, undergoing nonglioma brain surgery, or in good health (not recorded which). Both conserved end residues are part of each CDR3. A D gene is named only where the DNA matches it firmly. The listing skips clone size in some rows; elsewhere it reads once, few, many or a size class.

clone size	V gene	D gene	J gene	CDR3 DNA	CDR3 protein
many	TRBV19	TRBD2	TRBJ2-1	TGTGCCAGCGGGACTAGCGGGAGTGTCGGCTACAATGAGCAGTTCTTC	CASGTSGSVGYNEQFF
-	TRBV7-9	-	TRBJ2-1	TGTGCCAGCAGCTTAACGCTAGGCTCCTACAATGAGCAGTTCTTC	CASSLTLGSYNEQFF
-	TRBV7-9	-	TRBJ1-1	TGTGCCAGCAGCCTCACCCGAGGATTGAACACTGAAGATTTCTTT	CASSLTRGLNTEDFF
few	TRBV14	-	TRBJ2-7	TGTGCCAGCAGCCAAGATATTAACGAGCAGTACTTC	CASSQDINEQYF
many	TRBV28	-	TRBJ2-7	TGTGCCAGCAGTGGGGGGGGCCGAGTTCTTTACGAGCAGTACTTC	CASSGGGRVLYEQYF
-	TRBV30	-	TRBJ1-1	TGTGCCTGGGTGAGGGGCGAGGGCACTGAAGCTTTCTTT	CAWVRGEGTEAFF
-	TRBV5-1	-	TRBJ2-3	TGCCCCAGCAGCTTGGAGGCAGATACGCAGTATTTT	CPSSLEADTQYF
many	TRBV20-1	-	TRBJ1-2	TGCAGTGCTCCCCCATCGGGGGGTCTCTACACCTTC	CSAPPSGGLYTF
many	TRBV29-1	-	TRBJ2-1	TGCAGCGTTGGCGGTTCCGGGACTGAGCAGTTCTTC	CSVGGSGTEQFF
-	TRBV7-2	-	TRBJ2-4	TGTGCCAGCAGCTTAGGGGGTAGTAAAAAAAACATTCAGTACTTC	CASSLGGSKKNIQYF
many	TRBV20-1	-	TRBJ1-1	TGCAGTGCTAGAGGCAGGTTGAACACTGAAGCTTTCTTT	CSARGRLNTEAFF
few	TRBV5-1	-	TRBJ2-6	TGCGCCAGCAGCTTGCAACCGGGACTCTCTGGGGCCAACGTCCTGACTTTC	CASSLQPGLSGANVLTF
many	TRBV20-1	-	TRBJ2-7	TGCAGTGCTCCCCGTAGCGCCTCACGCAACGAGCAGTACTTC	CSAPRSASRNEQYF
many	TRBV6-1	TRBD1	TRBJ2-7	TGTGCCAGCACCGCAGACAGGGCCTTCCCCTACGAGCAGTACTTC	CASTADRAFPYEQYF
many	TRBV25-1	TRBD2	TRBJ2-1	TGTGCCAGCAGTGAGAAGGCTAGCGGAACCTACAATGAGCAGTTCTTC	CASSEKASGTYNEQFF
few	TRBV11-2	-	TRBJ2-7	TGTGCCAGCAGCTTGCAGCGGGCCCTCGCCTACGAGCAGTACTTC	CASSLQRALAYEQYF
-	TRBV19	-	TRBJ1-5	TGTGCCAGTAGTACCCTCAGGGGTCAGCCCCAGCATTTT	CASSTLRGQPQHF
many	TRBV6-1	-	TRBJ2-7	TGTGCCAGCCAGCCCCAGGCGGGTTCCTACGAGCAGTACTTC	CASQPQAGSYEQYF
many	TRBV28	-	TRBJ2-1	TGTGCCAGCAGTTTCGGGACCGGGACTTGGACAAGCGATGAGCAGTTCTTC	CASSFGTGTWTSDEQFF
many	TRBV28	-	TRBJ1-5	TGTGCCAGCAGTCTACTCAGGGGACGACAGGTTCAGCCCCAGCATTTT	CASSLLRGRQVQPQHF
-	TRBV5-1	-	TRBJ2-1	TGCGCCAGCAGCTTGGGGGGGCAGGAGAACAATGAGCAGTTCTTC	CASSLGGQENNEQFF
many	TRBV29-1	-	TRBJ1-1	TGCAGCGTTGGGGTAACAGGGAAAAACACTGAAGCTTTCTTT	CSVGVTGKNTEAFF
-	TRBV30	-	TRBJ1-1	TGTGCCTGGAACCGTGTGAACACTGAAGCTTTCTTT	CAWNRVNTEAFF
-	TRBV19	TRBD1	TRBJ2-7	TGTGCCAGTAGTATAGGACAGGGCGACGAGCAGTACTTC	CASSIGQGDEQYF
many	TRBV7-2	TRBD2	TRBJ2-6	TGTGCCAGCAGCTTAGGGCTAGCGGCTAGCTCTGGGGCCAACGTCCTGACTTTC	CASSLGLAASSGANVLTF
few	TRBV7-8	-	TRBJ1-4	TGTGCCAGCAGCTTAGAGGTTTGGCAGGGGAATGAAAAACTGTTTTTT	CASSLEVWQGNEKLFF
many	TRBV24-1	-	TRBJ2-7	TGTGCCACCAGTGATTCGTCAACAGGAAATCAGTACTTC	CATSDSSTGNQYF
many	TRBV27	TRBD2	TRBJ2-3	TGTGCCAGCAGTTTATCCCAACAAGCGGGAGCCACAGATACGCAGTATTTT	CASSLSQQAGATDTQYF
-	TRBV6-9	-	TRBJ1-3	TGTGCCAGCATTTACTACCGCAAGGGAGTCTCTGGAAACACCATATATTTT	CASIYYRKGVSGNTIYF
many	TRBV2	TRBD1	TRBJ1-2	TGTGCCAGCAGTGGGACAGGACACTACTATGGCTACACCTTC	CASSGTGHYYGYTF
many	TRBV12-3/TRBV12-4	-	TRBJ2-5	TGTGCCAGCAGTCCGACTCGGGGGGCAGAGACCCAGTACTTC	CASSPTRGAETQYF
many	TRBV20-1	-	TRBJ1-5	TGCAGTGCTAGAGAGGGGACTCCGGGACAGCATTTT	CSAREGTPGQHF
-	TRBV27	TRBD1	TRBJ2-7	TGTGCCAGCAGTTACTACAGGGGCAGCTCCTACGAGCAGTACTTC	CASSYYRGSSYEQYF
many	TRBV5-1	-	TRBJ1-2	TGCGCCAGCAGCAGAACAGGGAACTATGGCTACACCTTC	CASSRTGNYGYTF
-	TRBV7-2	TRBD2	TRBJ2-7	TGTGCCAGCATCCCCCGACTAGCGTGCGAGCAGTACTTC	CASIPRLACEQYF
many	TRBV6-1	-	TRBJ2-7	TGTGCCAGCAGTTTACAGCTTTCCTACGAGCAGTACTTC	CASSLQLSYEQYF
many	TRBV7-2	-	TRBJ2-3	TGTGCCAGCAGCGGGGGCACTATTCTCGCAGATACGCAGTATTTT	CASSGGTILADTQYF
many	TRBV3-1	TRBD2	TRBJ2-7	TGTGCCAGCAGCCTCGGGACTAGCACTGAGCAGTACTTC	CASSLGTSTEQYF
many	TRBV4-1	-	TRBJ1-1	TGCGCCAGCAGCCAAGAAATGGCTATGGTCTTCACTGAAGCTTTCTTT	CASSQEMAMVFTEAFF